This is a list of T cell receptor beta chains from one sample in a study of T cell clones after liver transplantation. Using immunoSEQ multiplex PCR, the repertoire was profiled, and TCRdb retains in-frame clones only, with some absent. The table lists about 60,000 clones, over 70% of them singletons. The sample here was CD4+ T cells from blood, taken before liver transplant. The receptor set was obtained from a human donor who received a liver transplant. CDR3s include the opening cysteine and the closing phenylalanine or tryptophan. A D gene is named only where the DNA matches it firmly. Clone size is shown for a subset of rows, as once, few, many or a class of expanded clone.

J gene,clone size,V gene,CDR3 length,D gene,CDR3 protein,CDR3 DNA
TRBJ2-1,.,TRBV7-8,14,.,CASSLTGAAPRKFF,TGTGCCAGCAGCTTAACGGGAGCGGCCCCGAGGAAGTTCTTC
TRBJ2-7,.,TRBV28,16,.,CASSLSGFDSTYEQYF,TGTGCCAGCAGTTTATCCGGGTTTGACAGTACCTACGAGCAGTACTTC
TRBJ1-5,once,TRBV7-2,15,.,CASSLTGVSNQPQHF,TGTGCCAGCAGCTTAACCGGGGTCAGCAATCAGCCCCAGCATTTT
TRBJ2-1,.,TRBV10-3,13,.,CAIRQADRGEQFF,TGTGCCATCCGACAGGCCGATAGGGGTGAGCAGTTCTTC
TRBJ1-6,.,TRBV7-8,16,.,CASSLTDKTYSSPLHF,TGTGCCAGCAGCCTTACCGACAAAACGTACAGTTCACCCCTCCACTTT
TRBJ2-4,.,TRBV19,16,TRBD2,CASSIASGGAKNIQYF,TGTGCCAGTAGTATAGCTAGCGGAGGGGCCAAAAACATTCAGTACTTC
TRBJ1-2,once,TRBV4-1,18,TRBD1,CASSQPGTVSSANYGYTF,TGCGCCAGCAGCCAACCAGGGACAGTAAGTTCGGCTAACTATGGCTACACCTTC
TRBJ2-1,few,TRBV7-2,15,TRBD2,CASSLVLAGAKEQFF,TGTGCCAGCAGCTTAGTGCTAGCGGGGGCCAAGGAGCAGTTCTTC
TRBJ1-4,.,TRBV28,15,TRBD1,CASSPRGQGSEKLFF,TGTGCCAGCAGTCCGCGGGGACAGGGGTCGGAAAAACTGTTTTTT
TRBJ1-5,.,TRBV6-1,15,TRBD1,CASRPLGQGNQPQHF,TGTGCCAGCAGGCCCCTGGGACAGGGCAATCAGCCCCAGCATTTT
TRBJ2-1,.,TRBV11-2,16,TRBD2,CASRERGANSYNEQFF,TGTGCCAGCAGGGAGCGGGGGGCCAACTCCTACAATGAGCAGTTCTTC
TRBJ1-3,.,TRBV7-8,14,.,CASSAEGGINTIYF,TGTGCCAGCAGCGCGGAGGGAGGGATCAACACCATATATTTT
TRBJ2-3,once,TRBV4-1,17,TRBD2,CASSQGVAGGATDTQYF,TGCGCCAGCAGCCAAGGGGTAGCGGGGGGGGCCACAGATACGCAGTATTTT
TRBJ2-3,.,TRBV11-2,17,TRBD1,CASSPGSRGQFTDTQYF,TGTGCCAGCAGCCCGGGCTCCCGGGGACAGTTCACAGATACGCAGTATTTT
TRBJ2-5,.,TRBV5-4,16,.,CASSLPAAGGEETQYF,TGTGCCAGCAGCTTGCCCGCGGCAGGAGGGGAAGAGACCCAGTACTTC
TRBJ2-2,many,TRBV10-2,14,TRBD1,CASRPGQGPGELFF,TGCGCCAGCAGACCGGGACAGGGGCCCGGGGAGCTGTTTTTT
TRBJ1-6,.,TRBV28,18,TRBD1,CASSSPGTGSSYNSPLHF,TGTGCCAGCAGTTCACCCGGGACAGGGAGCTCCTATAATTCACCCCTCCACTTT
TRBJ2-1,.,TRBV2,16,TRBD2,CASTETSGDSYNEQFF,TGTGCCAGCACTGAGACTAGCGGGGATTCCTACAATGAGCAGTTCTTC
TRBJ2-2,.,TRBV5-1,17,.,CASSPLGGRMDTGELFF,TGCGCCAGCAGCCCCCTCGGGGGGCGCATGGACACCGGGGAGCTGTTTTTT
TRBJ1-3,.,TRBV7-2,15,TRBD1,CASSLTLGQGNTIYF,TGTGCCAGCAGCTTAACTCTAGGACAGGGCAACACCATATATTTT
TRBJ1-2,.,TRBV10-2,14,.,CASSEGEGVYGYTF,TGCGCCAGCAGTGAGGGGGAGGGGGTCTATGGCTACACCTTC
TRBJ2-7,.,TRBV10-3,16,TRBD1,CAISANPGQGPYEQYF,TGTGCCATCAGTGCGAACCCGGGACAGGGCCCGTACGAGCAGTACTTC
TRBJ1-4,.,TRBV5-6,13,.,CASSLGASEKLFF,TGTGCCAGCAGCTTAGGGGCGAGTGAAAAACTGTTTTTT
TRBJ2-7,many,TRBV19,14,.,CATRTAHDSYEQYF,TGTGCCACCAGGACAGCGCACGACTCCTACGAGCAGTACTTC
TRBJ2-5,few,TRBV11-2,16,TRBD2,CASSLGGTSGRETQYF,TGTGCCAGCAGCTTAGGGGGGACTAGCGGAAGGGAGACCCAGTACTTC
TRBJ2-7,.,TRBV28,14,.,CASSLYGGKYEQYF,TGTGCCAGCAGTTTATACGGCGGGAAGTACGAGCAGTACTTC
TRBJ1-2,.,TRBV5-6,14,.,CASSLLGPLDGYTF,TGTGCCAGCAGCTTGCTTGGGCCGCTGGATGGCTACACCTTC
TRBJ1-6,medium-sized,TRBV30,14,TRBD1,CAWNLRDRVSPLHF,TGTGCCTGGAACCTCCGGGACAGGGTTTCACCCCTCCACTTT
TRBJ2-7,.,TRBV9,15,.,CASSVGPSGSYEQYF,TGTGCCAGCAGCGTAGGTCCCTCAGGTTCCTACGAGCAGTACTTC
TRBJ2-1,.,TRBV27,17,TRBD1,CASSHGTGSRSYNEQFF,TGTGCCAGCAGTCATGGGACAGGCTCTCGCTCCTACAATGAGCAGTTCTTC
TRBJ2-3,.,TRBV7-9,15,TRBD2,CASSIYRDYTDTQYF,TGTGCCAGCAGCATATACCGGGACTACACAGATACGCAGTATTTT
TRBJ2-1,.,TRBV4-1,17,TRBD2,CASSRAGLAGAYNEQFF,TGCGCCAGCAGCCGGGCCGGACTAGCGGGTGCCTACAATGAGCAGTTCTTC
TRBJ2-1,.,TRBV18,13,TRBD1,CASSIRQGDEQFF,TGTGCCAGCTCAATAAGGCAGGGGGATGAGCAGTTCTTC
TRBJ2-3,.,TRBV5-1,15,TRBD2,CASSLGGGDTDTQYF,TGCGCCAGCAGCTTGGGCGGGGGGGACACAGATACGCAGTATTTT
TRBJ1-5,.,TRBV4-1,14,TRBD1,CASSQRQGDQPQHF,TGCGCCAGCAGCCAACGACAGGGAGATCAGCCCCAGCATTTT
TRBJ2-1,.,TRBV4-2,16,TRBD2,CASSQEGLAVYNEQFF,TGTGCCAGCAGCCAAGAAGGCCTAGCGGTCTACAATGAGCAGTTCTTC
TRBJ1-4,.,TRBV9,14,.,CASSVSPREEKLFF,TGTGCCAGCAGCGTAAGCCCGCGTGAGGAAAAACTGTTTTTT
TRBJ1-6,many,TRBV7-6,14,.,CASSPEEGSPSLHF,TGTGCCAGCAGCCCAGAGGAGGGAAGTCCGTCCCTCCACTTT
TRBJ1-5,.,TRBV6-6,14,.,CASSQEGGRGPQHF,TGTGCCAGCAGCCAAGAGGGGGGGCGGGGGCCCCAGCATTTT
TRBJ1-1,.,TRBV30,14,.,CAWSVNFGNTEAFF,TGTGCCTGGAGTGTAAACTTTGGGAACACTGAAGCTTTCTTT
TRBJ2-4,.,TRBV6-1,13,.,CASREQGKNIQYF,TGTGCCAGCAGGGAGCAGGGAAAAAACATTCAGTACTTC
TRBJ2-7,few,TRBV2,15,TRBD2,CASSGLGGGTYEQYF,TGTGCCAGCAGTGGATTGGGGGGGGGAACCTACGAGCAGTACTTC
TRBJ1-2,few,TRBV7-9,12,.,CASSGANYGYTF,TGTGCCAGCAGCGGAGCTAACTATGGCTACACCTTC
TRBJ2-3,.,TRBV2,13,TRBD1,CASSGQGVGTQYF,TGTGCCAGCAGTGGACAGGGTGTGGGTACGCAGTATTTT
TRBJ2-3,once,TRBV2,13,.,CATKRGFTDTQYF,TGTGCCACCAAAAGAGGGTTCACAGATACGCAGTATTTT